This TCR beta chain emerged from a study of control samples from healthy donors and cancer patients (TCRdb year 2020). Notes on this clone: No cognate antigen has been identified for it. Base-call qualities are not available, and no considerably larger clone is one nucleotide away.

CDR1 and CDR2, per the germline V gene, are SGHTS and YDEGEE. Its CDR3 holds 16 amino acids, cysteine through phenylalanine. Here the CDR3 DNA is all that survives: 48 bases in frame from base 1. V loses 0 bases, J loses 10 bases, and the germline ends lie 17 bases apart. Library preparation was by the immunoSEQ multiplex PCR assay. This immuneACCESS table, as held by TCRdb, lists in-frame sequences with V and J called but not all clones. Of the missing ones, under half trace to an unresolved V gene in checked studies; the others have no known cause. The table for this sample lists around 180,000 clones; approximately 86% of them were counted only once. 4.9% of the sample belongs to the ten largest clones.

The TCR was taken from a woman aged 25 to 45 in good health. Sequencing was carried out using blood. This chain joins TRBV5-8 to TRBJ1-6; the D gene is possibly TRBD1, with 6 bases matching. The CDR3 protein sequence reads: CASSLGGTGGQSPLHF. The DNA sequence follows: TGTGCCAGCAGCTTGGGGGGGACGGGGGGCCAGTCACCCCTCCACTTT.